This T cell receptor (beta chain) was profiled in a study of blood T cell repertoires in COVID-19. Across the study: The origin of the acute and convalescent COVID-19 samples was the United States, Italy and Spain. PBMCs, B-cell-depleted T cells, or T cells were the source of the cDNA or gDNA that made up the material.

As handled by the study authors: Estimated nucleated cell counts came from reference gene primer amplification. Method: immunoSEQ multiplex PCR; TCRdb's copy keeps in-frame clones and lacks some. That table is the source of V, J and clone size, and D and trimming were worked out from the DNA. The sample lists about 67,000 clones, about 89% occurring once. There are 15 residues in the CDR3. The V and J ends lost 7 bases and 0 bases, in that order; junction bases with no gene match: 8. Germline V lookup: CDR1 MNHEY, CDR2 SVGAGI. This sequence joins TRBV6-5 and TRBJ2-7; the match to TRBD2 covers 8 bases. The sample consisted of peripheral blood. The sequence derives from a man between 45 and 60 years old with active COVID-19. Here the CDR3 reads CASTSAGARSYEQYF. The CDR3 DNA reads as TGTGCCAGCACCTCAGCGGGAGCCCGCTCCTACGAGCAGTACTTC.